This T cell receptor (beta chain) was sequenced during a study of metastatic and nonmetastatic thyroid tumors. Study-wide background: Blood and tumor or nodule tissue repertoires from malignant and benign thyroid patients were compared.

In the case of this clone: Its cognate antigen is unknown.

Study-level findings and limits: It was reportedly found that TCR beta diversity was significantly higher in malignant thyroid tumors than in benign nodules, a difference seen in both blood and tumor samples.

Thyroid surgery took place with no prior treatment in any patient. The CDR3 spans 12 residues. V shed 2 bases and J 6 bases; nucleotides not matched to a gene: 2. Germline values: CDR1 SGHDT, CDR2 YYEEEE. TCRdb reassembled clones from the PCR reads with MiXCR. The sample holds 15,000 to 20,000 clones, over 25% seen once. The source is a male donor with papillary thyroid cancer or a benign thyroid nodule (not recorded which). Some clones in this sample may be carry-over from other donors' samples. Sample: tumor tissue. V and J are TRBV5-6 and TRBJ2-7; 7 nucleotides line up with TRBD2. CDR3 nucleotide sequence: TGTGCCAGCAGCTTAGCGGGGAGCGAGCAGTACTTC. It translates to CASSLAGSEQYF.